A single sample is the source of the 20 T cell receptor beta chains below, sequenced in a study of blood T cell repertoires in COVID-19. Some clones are missing from TCRdb's copy, which holds only in-frame ones; the method was immunoSEQ multiplex PCR. The sample gives 250,000 to 300,000 clones, about 90% of which show up once; 10% to 15% is in the top ten. Sequencing used peripheral blood. These receptors came from a woman between 25 and 40 years old with COVID-19, enrolled during active disease.

This clone was observed a handful of times. This sequence joins TRBV18 and TRBJ1-3; a weak D match, TRBD1 (5 bases). The CDR3 totals 13 residues. With 2 bases removed from V and 8 bases from J, the gap between germline ends came to 10 bases. Germline CDR1 and CDR2: KGHSH and LQKENI. CDR3 nucleotides: TGTGCCAGCTCACCAAGGGGCGGAGACACCATATATTTT. Translating gives CASSPRGGDTIYF.

The chain couples TRBV18 to TRBJ2-3, with a tentative D call TRBD2 (5 bases). In germline, CDR1 is KGHSH, CDR2 LQKENI. V was pared by 3 bases and J by 4 bases, with 8 bases between. The CDR3 sequence is 13 residues long. The CDR3 nucleotides are TGTGCCAGCTCACCGCGGACTTCAGATACGCAGTATTTT. Its translation is CASSPRTSDTQYF.

The chain recombines TRBV27 with TRBJ2-5; the match to TRBD2 covers 11 bases. V was clipped by 2 bases and J by 0 bases; unmatched bases: 2. The CDR3 sequence is 16 residues long. The V gene's germline CDR1 is MNHEY and CDR2 SMNVEV (reference sequence). The CDR3 DNA follows: TGTGCCAGCAGTTTAACTAGCGGGGGCCACCAAGAGACCCAGTACTTC. Its translation: CASSLTSGGHQETQYF.

This clone is a singleton in its sample. The chain carries TRBV7-9 and TRBJ2-3; D gene unclear. V shed 10 bases and J shed 3 bases, with 14 bases lying between them. Looked up from germline, CDR1 is SEHNR and CDR2 is FQNEAQ (reference sequence). CDR3 length: 13 residues. CDR3 nucleotides: TGTGCCATTACGGTGGCCTCTACAGATACGCAGTATTTT. This gives the protein CAITVASTDTQYF. The entire variable domain, with the rest obtained from reference TRBV7-9 and TRBJ2-3, is as follows: DTGVSQNPRHKITKRGQNVTFRCDPISEHNRLYWYRQTLGQGPEFLTYFQNEAQLEKSRLLSDRFSAERPKGSFSTLEIQRTEQGDSAMYLCAITVASTDTQYFGPGTRLTVL.

This clone was found a few times. The V and J genes are TRBV28 and TRBJ1-5; D unclear. The germline CDR1 and CDR2 sequences are MDHEN and SYDVKM. The CDR3 has 14 residues. Trimming stripped 3 bases from V and 3 bases from J, with 9 bases between. This CDR3 reads CASSFGGLNQPQHF. The CDR3 coding sequence is TGTGCCAGCAGTTTTGGAGGACTCAATCAGCCCCAGCATTTT.

The chain joins TRBV9 to TRBJ1-3; D is perhaps TRBD1 (6 bases). Trimming left V 0 bases short and J 0 bases short, with 10 bases between. Germline CDR1 is SGDLS and CDR2 is YYNGEE. This CDR3 region has 16 residues. The CDR3, as DNA: TGTGCCAGCAGCGTAGGGGGGACATCCTCTGGAAACACCATATATTTT. This codes for CASSVGGTSSGNTIYF.

This chain uses TRBV20-1 with TRBJ2-3, with 10 bases identical to TRBD2. From germline, CDR1 is DFQATT and CDR2 SNEGSKA (reference sequence). Trimming took 3 bases from V and 0 from J; bases not matched to a gene: 3. CDR3 length: 15 residues. The CDR3 here is CSASSGGSSTDTQYF. DNA for the CDR3: TGCAGTGCTAGTAGCGGGGGGTCTAGCACAGATACGCAGTATTTT.

This sequence joins TRBV7-2 and TRBJ2-3; tentative D call: TRBD1 (6 bases). Germline loops: CDR1 SGHTA, CDR2 FQGNSA. This CDR3 is 13 amino acids long. V dropped 9 bases and J dropped 1 base, with 11 bases sitting between them. CDR3 bases: TGTGCCAGTGGGGGCCGCGGCACAGATACGCAGTATTTT. Amino acids: CASGGRGTDTQYF.

This clone has a single count. The chain is built from TRBV4-1 and TRBJ1-1, with a possible D match to TRBD1 (6 bases). The CDR3 loop spans 15 amino acids. The V end was cut by 5 bases, the J end by 4 bases, with 17 bases between. Germline V CDR1 and CDR2: MGHRA, YSYEKL. The CDR3 bases are TGCGCCAGCAGCTTTAGGGAGGGGGGACGCACTGAAGCTTTCTTT. It translates to CASSFREGGRTEAFF.

The chain combines TRBV6-1 with TRBJ1-5, with D unresolved. Looked up from germline, CDR1 is MNHNS and CDR2 is SASEGT. The V and J ends lost 1 base and 3 bases respectively, with 10 bases between them. The CDR3 extends over 15 amino acids. The DNA of the CDR3 is TGTGCCAGCAGTGAAGATAGAGGGTACAATCAGCCCCAGCATTTT. Residues: CASSEDRGYNQPQHF.

This chain joins TRBV28 and TRBJ1-6, with TRBD1 identical over 7 bases. Germline V lookup: CDR1 MDHEN, CDR2 SYDVKM. The CDR3 length is 15 residues. V lost 9 bases and J lost 10; bases outside the gene matches: 15. The CDR3 region is CASRNRGRLESPLHF. In DNA form, the CDR3 reads TGTGCCAGTAGAAACAGGGGTAGGTTAGAATCACCCCTCCACTTT. Together with reference TRBV28 and TRBJ1-6, the CDR3 gives the full variable domain: DVKVTQSSRYLVKRTGEKVFLECVQDMDHENMFWYRQDPGLGLRLIYFSYDVKMKEKGDIPEGYSVSREKKERFSLILESASTNQTSMYLCASRNRGRLESPLHFGNGTRLTVT.

This clone appeared once. This rearrangement joins TRBV7-4 to TRBJ1-1, with 7 nucleotides matching TRBD1. CDR1 and CDR2 from the germline V gene are SGHVT and SQSDAQ. This CDR3 spans 17 amino acids. The ends lost 4 bases at V and 5 bases at J; junction bases unmatched: 16. In DNA form, the CDR3 reads TGTGCCAGCAGCTCCCAGGGGCAGGGGGACGTTAGGACTGAAGCTTTCTTT. Its protein product is CASSSQGQGDVRTEAFF. The whole variable domain, filled in from reference TRBV7-4 and TRBJ1-1, reads GAGVSQSPRYKVAKRGRDVALRCDSISGHVTLYWYRQTLGQGSEVLTYSQSDAQRDKSGRPSGRFSAERPERSVSTLKIQRTEQGDSAVYLCASSSQGQGDVRTEAFFGQGTRLTVV.

This chain joins TRBV9 and TRBJ1-6; 11 bases are a match to TRBD1. The CDR3 contains 15 residues. Losses at the gene ends were 3 bases for V and 10 bases for J; bases not matched to a gene: 6. CDR1 SGDLS and CDR2 YYNGEE come from the germline V gene. The CDR3 region has the DNA TGTGCCAGCAGCGGAACCGGGACAGGGGGGTCACCCCTCCACTTT. Its translation is CASSGTGTGGSPLHF.

This clone was found a few times. The CDR3: CASSPGAGSSYEQYF. The DNA of the CDR3 is TGTGCCAGCTCACCCGGCGCGGGGAGCTCCTACGAGCAGTACTTC. The chain carries TRBV18 and TRBJ2-7, with TRBD2 as a possible D gene (6 bases). CDR3 length: 15 residues. V dropped 3 bases and J dropped 0 bases, with 12 bases sitting between them. The germline V gene has CDR1 KGHSH and CDR2 LQKENI.

The chain uses TRBV5-5 and TRBJ2-7; 10 nucleotides align to TRBD2. The CDR3 is made up of 15 amino acids. Germline V CDR1 and CDR2: SGHKS, YYEKEE (reference sequence). After removal of 2 bases from V and 4 bases from J, the junction contained 6 bases not matched to a gene. The chain's CDR3 is CASSLGLAVTYEQYF. The CDR3 coding sequence is TGTGCCAGCAGCTTAGGACTAGCGGTGACTTACGAGCAGTACTTC.

The chain links TRBV7-8 to TRBJ1-1, with 8 positions matching TRBD1. Per germline, CDR1 SGHVS and CDR2 FQNEAQ. The CDR3 extends over 15 amino acids. Losses at the gene ends were 2 bases for V and 1 base for J; bases not matched to a gene: 3. The DNA of the CDR3 is TGTGCCAGCAGCTTATACAGGGGGAAGAACACTGAAGCTTTCTTT. This gives the protein CASSLYRGKNTEAFF.

V and J are TRBV19 and TRBJ1-1; D perhaps matches TRBD1 (5 bases). The V and J ends lost 5 bases and 0 bases respectively, with 13 bases between them. CDR1 and CDR2 from the germline V gene are LNHDA and SQIVND (reference sequence). The CDR3 covers 15 residues. This chain's CDR3 is CASSFAGGLNTEAFF. The CDR3 nucleotides read TGTGCCAGTAGTTTTGCCGGGGGGTTGAACACTGAAGCTTTCTTT.

The J gene is TRBJ1-1, the V gene TRBV5-5; D remains unclear. Trimming left V 3 bases short and J 2 bases short, with 5 bases between. The CDR3 has 12 amino acids. CDR1 is SGHKS and CDR2 is YYEKEE in the germline V gene (reference sequence). CDR3 bases: TGTGCCAGCAGCTCCCATAACACTGAAGCTTTCTTT. Protein sequence: CASSSHNTEAFF.

This chain links TRBV2 with TRBJ1-3; 7 positions match TRBD1. V gave up 1 base and J gave up 2 bases; unmatched junction bases: 2. Germline V gene lookup returns CDR1 SNHLY and CDR2 FYNNEI. There are 15 residues in the CDR3. The CDR3: CASSEGTGAGNTIYF. CDR3 nucleotides: TGTGCCAGCAGTGAAGGAACAGGGGCTGGAAACACCATATATTTT.

V and J are TRBV19 and TRBJ2-7, with D possibly matching TRBD2 (5 bases). Germline CDR1 LNHDA, CDR2 SQIVND (reference sequence). V was cut by 6 bases and J by 2 bases, with 8 bases left in between. This CDR3 region has 12 residues. The CDR3, as DNA: TGTGCCAGTAGCGGGGATACCTACGAGCAGTACTTC. Encoded protein: CASSGDTYEQYF.